This T cell receptor (beta chain) emerged from a study of radiation and T cells in renal cell carcinoma. In the study overall: Nephrectomy followed 15 Gy stereotactic body radiation by 4 weeks. General study findings and limits: Baseline intratumoral clonotype presence is unknown without pretreatment biopsies. In blood, top tumor clones expanded by 2 weeks, shrinking by 4.

To note about this clone: No antigen is known for it.

The V and J ends lost 3 bases and 7 bases respectively, with 9 bases between them. Germline CDR1 SNHLY, CDR2 FYNNEI. The CDR3 has 13 residues. Data came from immunoSEQ multiplex PCR; TCRdb stores just in-frame clones and leaves some out. Altogether 85,000 to 100,000 clones are present, 75% to 90% being singletons, with the ten largest covering about 7.9%. Time point indicated: baseline pretreatment blood. Treatment in this sample: 15 Gy SBRT to primary tumor, nephrectomy 4 weeks later. After SBRT, blood was collected at 2 and 4 weeks, plus baseline. Material: blood, obtained from a patient whose treatment included radiotherapy and nephrectomy. This chain links TRBV2 with TRBJ1-4, with D possibly TRBD1 on 5 matching bases. This sequence originates from a man aged 50-59 years with renal cell carcinoma. The CDR3 DNA reads TGTGCCAGCAGTGAGGGGGGAGGTGAAAAACTGTTTTTT. It encodes CASSEGGGEKLFF. Filled out from reference TRBV2 and TRBJ1-4, the complete variable domain reads EPEVTQTPSHQVTQMGQEVILRCVPISNHLYFYWYRQILGQKVEFLVSFYNNEISEKSEIFDDQFSVERPDGSNFTLKIRSTKLEDSAMYFCASSEGGGEKLFFGSGTQLSVL.